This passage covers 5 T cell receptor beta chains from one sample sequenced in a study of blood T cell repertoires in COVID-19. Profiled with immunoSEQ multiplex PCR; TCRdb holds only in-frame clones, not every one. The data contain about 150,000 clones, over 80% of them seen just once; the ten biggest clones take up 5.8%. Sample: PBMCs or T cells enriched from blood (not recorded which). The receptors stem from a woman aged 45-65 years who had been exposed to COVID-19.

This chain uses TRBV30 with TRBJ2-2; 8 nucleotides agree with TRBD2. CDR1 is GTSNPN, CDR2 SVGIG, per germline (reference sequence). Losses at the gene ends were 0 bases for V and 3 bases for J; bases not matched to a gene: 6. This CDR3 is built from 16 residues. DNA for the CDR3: TGTGCCTGGAGTGTAAAGGCTAGCGGGTACACCGGGGAGCTGTTTTTT. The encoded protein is CAWSVKASGYTGELFF.

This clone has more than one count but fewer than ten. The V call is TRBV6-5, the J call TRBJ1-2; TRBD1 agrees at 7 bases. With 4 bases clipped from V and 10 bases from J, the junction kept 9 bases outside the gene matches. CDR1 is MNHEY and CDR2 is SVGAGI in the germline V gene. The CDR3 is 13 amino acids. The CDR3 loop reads CASSSIPGGIYTF. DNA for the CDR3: TGTGCCAGCAGTTCCATCCCAGGGGGGATCTACACCTTC.

The CDR3 DNA sequence: TGTGCCAGCAGCGGGGTCACCGGGACAGTTTCCTACGAGCAGTACTTC. Its translation: CASSGVTGTVSYEQYF. The chain couples TRBV11-3 to TRBJ2-7, with 7 nucleotides matching TRBD1. V was clipped by 5 bases and J by 1 base; unmatched bases: 11. The CDR3 is made up of 16 amino acids. CDR1 and CDR2 from the germline V gene are SGHNT and YENEEA.

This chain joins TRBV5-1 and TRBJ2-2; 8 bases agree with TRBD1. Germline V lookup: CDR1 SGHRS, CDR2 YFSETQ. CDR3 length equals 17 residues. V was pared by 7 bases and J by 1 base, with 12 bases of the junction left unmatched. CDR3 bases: TGCGCCAGCCGGGCGGCAGGGGGCGGAAAGAACACCGGGGAGCTGTTTTTT. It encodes CASRAAGGGKNTGELFF. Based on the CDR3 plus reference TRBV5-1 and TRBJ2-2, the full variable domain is KAGVTQTPRYLIKTRGQQVTLSCSPISGHRSVSWYQQTPGQGLQFLFEYFSETQRNKGNFPGRFSGRQFSNSRSEMNVSTLELGDSALYLCASRAAGGGKNTGELFFGEGSRLTVL.

This chain's CDR3 is CASRKQGNQPQHF. The CDR3 nucleotides are TGTGCCAGCAGGAAACAGGGGAATCAGCCCCAGCATTTT. V is TRBV6-5 and J is TRBJ1-5; 7 bases map to TRBD1. This CDR3 contains 13 residues. CDR1 and CDR2 from the germline V gene are MNHEY and SVGAGI. Losses at the gene ends were 6 bases for V and 4 bases for J; bases not matched to a gene: 3.